These 12 T cell receptor beta chains came from one sample sequenced in a study of cytomegalovirus exposure and HLA in healthy donors. Primers included in the PCR were 60 Vbeta and 13 Jbeta primers. Clones were sequenced by immunoSEQ multiplex PCR, and TCRdb holds only the in-frame ones, with some missing. The data contain under 300,000 clones, roughly 70% of them singletons. The sample consisted of PBMCs. The receptors were sampled from a female donor in good health and CMV-seronegative.

The gene calls are TRBV28 and TRBJ2-1; D possibly corresponds to TRBD2 (6 bases). V shed 6 bases and J shed 1 base, with 10 bases lying between them. CDR3 length equals 14 residues. In germline, CDR1 is MDHEN, CDR2 SYDVKM. CDR3 DNA: TGTGCCAGCAGCGGGAGTCATTCCTACAATGAGCAGTTCTTC. The encoded protein is CASSGSHSYNEQFF.

A single count supports this clone. This sequence joins TRBV7-9 and TRBJ1-2, with a tentative D call TRBD1 (6 bases). The CDR3 is 13 residues long. In germline, CDR1 is SEHNR, CDR2 FQNEAQ (reference sequence). Between the trimmed V and J ends, which lost 3 bases and 8 bases, there was a span of 13 bases. The CDR3 DNA follows: TGTGCCAGCAGCTTCCGGGGGGCTATCGGCTACACCTTC. This translates into CASSFRGAIGYTF.

This clone was picked up a small number of times. The chain carries TRBV2 and TRBJ1-3; no clear D gene. Germline V CDR1 and CDR2: SNHLY, FYNNEI. Trimming shortened V by 5 bases and J by 2 bases, and 7 bases separated the two germline ends. The CDR3 covers 13 residues. The CDR3 nucleotides read TGTGCCAGCAGTACGGTGGCTGGAAACACCATATATTTT. It is translated as CASSTVAGNTIYF.

The chain has TRBV10-3 and TRBJ1-1; possibly TRBD1 for D (6 bases). The germline gives CDR1 ENHRY, CDR2 SYGVKD. The ends were cut back, 6 bases at V and 0 bases at J, with 8 bases in the middle. The CDR3 sequence is 13 residues long. The CDR3 DNA reads TGTGCCATCAGCGGACAGTTGAACACTGAAGCTTTCTTT. Residues: CAISGQLNTEAFF.

The chain has TRBV18 and TRBJ2-5, with D possibly being TRBD2 (6 bases). The length of the CDR3 is 15 residues. Looked up from germline, CDR1 is KGHSH and CDR2 is LQKENI. Trimming cost V 3 bases and J 8 bases, with 19 bases left between them. The CDR3: CASSPMGLRLDTQYF. CDR3 nucleotides: TGTGCCAGCTCACCTATGGGACTCCGATTGGACACCCAGTACTTC.

The J gene is TRBJ2-5, the V gene TRBV18; no reliable D call. The V gene's germline CDR1 is KGHSH and CDR2 LQKENI. V was pared by 2 bases and J by 0 bases, with 7 bases between. The length of the CDR3 is 14 residues. The CDR3 DNA reads TGTGCCAGCTCACCAGGGCAGGACCAAGAGACCCAGTACTTC. Its translation: CASSPGQDQETQYF.

The V call is TRBV14, the J call TRBJ1-1; D unresolved. This CDR3 region has 17 residues. Germline V gives CDR1 SGHDN, CDR2 FVKESK. With 0 bases removed from V and 1 base from J, the gap between germline ends came to 15 bases. The CDR3 loop reads CASSQDSSGRENTEAFF. CDR3 nucleotides: TGTGCCAGCAGCCAAGATTCGAGTGGTCGGGAGAACACTGAAGCTTTCTTT.

This clone was counted once. The CDR3 spells CASSPQSGTGAKSSGNTIYF. The CDR3 DNA is TGTGCCAGCTCACCACAGTCCGGGACAGGGGCCAAGAGCTCTGGAAACACCATATATTTT. This rearrangement joins TRBV18 to TRBJ1-3, with 10 bases fitting TRBD1. The germline V gene encodes CDR1 KGHSH and CDR2 LQKENI. This CDR3 comprises 20 residues. J lost 0 bases, V lost 1 base, and 12 bases had no gene match.

This clone turned up a few times. This chain uses TRBV9 with TRBJ2-7, with 9 nucleotides matching TRBD1. J gave up 2 bases and V 5 bases, and 5 bases lay outside the gene matches. CDR3 size: 14 residues. Germline assignment: CDR1 SGDLS and CDR2 YYNGEE. The CDR3 here is CASRGRQGAYEQYF. The CDR3 DNA is TGTGCCAGCAGAGGGAGACAGGGGGCCTACGAGCAGTACTTC.

This chain connects TRBV4-1 to TRBJ1-5; D remains ambiguous. Germline V lookup: CDR1 MGHRA, CDR2 YSYEKL. This CDR3 is 15 amino acids long. Trimming removed 0 bases from V and 9 bases from J, with 15 bases in between. CDR3 loop: CASSQEAAGGAPQHF. The DNA of the CDR3 is TGCGCCAGCAGCCAAGAGGCGGCGGGTGGTGCGCCCCAGCATTTT.

The rearrangement links TRBV28 to TRBJ2-7, with TRBD2 matching 9 bases. The CDR3 has 13 amino acids. The junction had 6 bases not matched to a gene; V was cut back by 5 bases and J by 7 bases. CDR1 and CDR2 (germline): MDHEN, SYDVKM. CDR3 sequence (DNA): TGTGCCAGCAGTGGCGGGAGGGTCAAAGAGCAGTACTTC. Its translation: CASSGGRVKEQYF.

The J gene is TRBJ2-7, the V gene TRBV5-4, with TRBD2 identical over 10 bases. This CDR3 region has 15 residues. Germline assignment: CDR1 SGHNT and CDR2 YYREEE (reference sequence). Trimming removed 4 bases from V and 3 bases from J; junction bases left unmatched: 7. The CDR3 reads CASSARSGRVYEQYF. CDR3 nucleotides: TGTGCCAGCAGCGCGAGGAGCGGGAGGGTCTACGAGCAGTACTTC.